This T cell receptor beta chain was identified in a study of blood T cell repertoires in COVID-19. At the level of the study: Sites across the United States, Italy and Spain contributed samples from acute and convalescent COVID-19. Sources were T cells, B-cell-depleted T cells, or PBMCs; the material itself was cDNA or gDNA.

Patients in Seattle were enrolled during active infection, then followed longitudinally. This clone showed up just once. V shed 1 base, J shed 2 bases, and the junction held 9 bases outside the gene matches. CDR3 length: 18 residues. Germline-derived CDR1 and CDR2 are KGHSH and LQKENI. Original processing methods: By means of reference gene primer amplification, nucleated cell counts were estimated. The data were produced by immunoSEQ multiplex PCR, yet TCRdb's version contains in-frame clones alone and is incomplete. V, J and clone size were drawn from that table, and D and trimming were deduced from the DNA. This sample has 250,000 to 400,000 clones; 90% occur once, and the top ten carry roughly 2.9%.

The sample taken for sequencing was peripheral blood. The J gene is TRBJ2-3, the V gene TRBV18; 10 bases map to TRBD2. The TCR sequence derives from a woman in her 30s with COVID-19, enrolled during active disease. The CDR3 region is CASSPQGLAGVITDTQYF. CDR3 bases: TGTGCCAGCTCACCACAAGGCCTAGCGGGAGTTATCACAGATACGCAGTATTTT.